This T cell receptor beta chain was captured in a study of CD8+CD57+ T cells in acquired aplastic anemia. Study-level information: Sorting CD4+ and CD8+ cells gave DNA averaging approximately 3 ug. Study results and caveats: CD8+ Simpson's diversity in patients was not significantly different from that in controls. Researchers report that twenty-nine CD8+ CDR3 sequences appeared in both patients and controls.

CDR3 and TCR beta VDJ profiling relied on genomic DNA as the template. Each CDR3 protein gets one entry after TCRdb re-called the reads with MiXCR. This repertoire shows roughly 250,000 distinct CDR3 sequences, approximately 45% found once; its top ten account for approximately 7.8%. This clonotype has a count of ten or more. As yet, its antigen is unknown. Only patients with CD8+CD57+ cell expansion on flow cytometry were chosen for sequencing. Sampling of blood occurred while the patients had still received no therapy. V was clipped by 5 bases and J by 1 base, with 11 bases between them. This CDR3 region has 14 residues. Germline V gene data show CDR1 as SGHAT and CDR2 as FQDESV (reference sequence).

The receptor was derived from a human donor with aplastic anemia. The sequenced material came from sorted CD4+, CD8+, or CD8+CD57+ T cells (not recorded which) from PBMCs. The chain links TRBV11-1 to TRBJ1-1; D gene unclear. CDR3 coding DNA: TGTGCCAGCAGCCGGTTAGAAAAGAACACTGAAGCTTTCTTT. Translation: CASSRLEKNTEAFF.